This T cell receptor beta chain was identified during a study of cytomegalovirus exposure and HLA in healthy donors. General observations from the study: The dataset shows that most TCR sequences were rare, while some public TCRs occurred in many donors. Cytomegalovirus association was assigned to 170 or so TCR beta chains.

Notes on this clone: Antigen specificity is unknown.

The donors formed part of the approximately 130-subject validation cohort, distinct from the roughly 730-subject first cohort. CDR1 is MNHEY and CDR2 is SMNVEV in the germline V gene (reference sequence). V was pared by 2 bases and J by 4 bases, with 12 bases between. The CDR3 spans 15 residues. Measured with immunoSEQ multiplex PCR; TCRdb has only the in-frame clones, and not every one. The sample contains 150,000 to 200,000 clones, 80% to 90% of which appear only once. Sequenced input: PBMCs. The receptor's source is a woman aged 18-29 years in good health and CMV-seronegative. The chain couples TRBV27 to TRBJ1-5; a weak D match, TRBD1 (5 bases). CDR3 sequence: CASSLGTPGNQPQHF. In DNA, the CDR3 is TGTGCCAGCAGTTTAGGGACTCCGGGAAATCAGCCCCAGCATTTT.